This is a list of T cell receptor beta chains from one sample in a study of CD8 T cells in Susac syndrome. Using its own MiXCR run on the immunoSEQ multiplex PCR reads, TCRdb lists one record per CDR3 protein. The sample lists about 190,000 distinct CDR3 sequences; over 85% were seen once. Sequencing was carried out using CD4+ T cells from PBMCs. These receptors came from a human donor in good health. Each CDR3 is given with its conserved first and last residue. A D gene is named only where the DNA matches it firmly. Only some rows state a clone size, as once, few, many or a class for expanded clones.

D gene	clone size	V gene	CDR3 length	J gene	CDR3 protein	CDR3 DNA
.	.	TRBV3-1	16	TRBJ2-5	CASSRYAGGNQETQYF	TGTGCCAGCAGCCGCTATGCTGGGGGGAACCAAGAGACCCAGTACTTC
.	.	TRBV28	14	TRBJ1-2	CASSLTGTGTGYTF	TGTGCCAGCAGTTTAACCGGGACGGGGACTGGCTACACCTTC
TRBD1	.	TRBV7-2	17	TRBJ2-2	CASSAYTGGTYGGELFF	TGTGCCAGCAGCGCCTATACAGGGGGCACTTACGGCGGGGAGCTGTTTTTT
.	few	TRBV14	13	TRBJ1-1	CASSYTRDTEAFF	TGTGCCAGCAGCTATACCCGGGACACTGAAGCTTTCTTT
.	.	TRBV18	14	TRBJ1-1	CASSSQGGHTEAFF	TGTGCCAGCTCATCACAGGGTGGGCACACTGAAGCTTTCTTT
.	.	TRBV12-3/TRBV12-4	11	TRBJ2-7	CASTKGGEQYF	TGTGCCAGCACTAAAGGTGGCGAGCAGTACTTC
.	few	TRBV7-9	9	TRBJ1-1	CASSSQAFF	TGTGCCAGCAGCTCGCAAGCTTTCTTT
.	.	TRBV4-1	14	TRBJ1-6	CASSSGLYNSPLHF	TGCGCCAGCAGCTCTGGACTCTATAATTCACCCCTCCACTTT
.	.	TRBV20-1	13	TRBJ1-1	CSATRALATEAFF	TGCAGTGCAACCCGGGCTTTGGCCACTGAAGCTTTCTTT
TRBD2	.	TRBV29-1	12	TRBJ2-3	CSVVGGVDTQYF	TGCAGCGTTGTCGGGGGGGTAGATACGCAGTATTTT
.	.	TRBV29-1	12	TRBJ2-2	CSVGNPGGELFF	TGCAGCGTTGGGAACCCCGGCGGGGAGCTGTTTTTT
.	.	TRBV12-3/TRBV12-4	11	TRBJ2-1	CASSFGDAEFF	TGTGCCAGCAGTTTCGGTGATGCCGAGTTCTTC
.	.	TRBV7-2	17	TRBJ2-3	CASSLLGGAGERDTQYF	TGTGCCAGCAGCTTATTGGGGGGCGCGGGAGAGAGAGATACGCAGTATTTT
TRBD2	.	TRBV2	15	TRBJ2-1	CASSLLAGGRNEQFF	TGTGCCAGCTCCTTACTAGCGGGGGGGCGAAATGAGCAGTTCTTC
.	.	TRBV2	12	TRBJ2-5	CASSVLKETQYF	TGTGCCAGCAGTGTACTTAAAGAGACCCAGTACTTC
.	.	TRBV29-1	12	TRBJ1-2	CSVETGPYGYTF	TGCAGCGTTGAAACAGGGCCCTATGGCTACACCTTC
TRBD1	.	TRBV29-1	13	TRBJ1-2	CSVEVNRGYGYTF	TGCAGCGTTGAAGTCAACAGGGGCTATGGCTACACCTTC
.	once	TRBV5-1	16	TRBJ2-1	CASSLGGGTTYNEQFF	TGCGCCAGCAGCTTGGGTGGGGGCACCACCTACAATGAGCAGTTCTTC
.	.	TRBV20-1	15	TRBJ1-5	CSASGGRGSNQPQHF	TGCAGTGCTAGCGGGGGAAGAGGCAGCAATCAGCCCCAGCATTTT
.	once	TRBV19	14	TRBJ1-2	CASSIADSNYGYTF	TGTGCCAGTAGTATAGCCGACAGTAACTATGGCTACACCTTC
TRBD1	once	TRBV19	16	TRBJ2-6	CASSPDREAGANVLTF	TGTGCCAGTAGTCCTGACAGGGAAGCTGGGGCCAACGTCCTGACTTTC
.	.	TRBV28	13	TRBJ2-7	CASSLGATYEQYF	TGTGCCAGCAGTTTAGGAGCCACCTACGAGCAGTACTTC
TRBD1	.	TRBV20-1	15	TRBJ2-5	CSARRQGSYQETQYF	TGCAGTGCTAGAAGACAGGGTTCGTACCAAGAGACCCAGTACTTC
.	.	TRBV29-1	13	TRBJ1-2	CSVENLMGYGYTF	TGCAGCGTTGAAAACTTGATGGGCTATGGCTACACCTTC
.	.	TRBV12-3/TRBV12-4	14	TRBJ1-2	CASRRQRGAYGYTF	TGTGCCAGCAGACGACAGAGGGGAGCCTATGGCTACACCTTC
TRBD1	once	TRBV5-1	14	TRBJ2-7	CASGQGDSSYEQYF	TGCGCCAGCGGCCAAGGGGACAGCTCCTACGAGCAGTACTTC
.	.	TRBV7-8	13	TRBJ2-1	CASSHEGPRGQFF	TGTGCCAGCAGCCACGAGGGGCCCCGTGGGCAGTTCTTC
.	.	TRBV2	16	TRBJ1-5	CASSEENIWSGQPQHF	TGTGCCAGCAGTGAAGAGAACATTTGGTCTGGGCAGCCCCAGCATTTT
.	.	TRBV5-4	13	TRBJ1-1	CASSLETNTEAFF	TGTGCCAGCAGCTTGGAAACGAACACTGAAGCTTTCTTT
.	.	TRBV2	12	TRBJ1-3	CAGSISGNTIYF	TGTGCCGGCAGTATCTCTGGAAACACCATATATTTT
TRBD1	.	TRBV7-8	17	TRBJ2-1	CASSLVGSGTGAHEQFF	TGTGCCAGCAGCTTAGTGGGGTCCGGGACAGGGGCCCATGAGCAGTTCTTC
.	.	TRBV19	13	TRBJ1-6	CASTTGRHSPLHF	TGTGCCAGTACAACGGGACGCCATTCACCCCTCCACTTT
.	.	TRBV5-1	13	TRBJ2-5	CASRLGHIETQYF	TGCGCCAGCAGACTTGGACATATCGAGACCCAGTACTTC
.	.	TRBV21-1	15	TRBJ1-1	CASSVWDRQAIEAFF	TGTGCCAGCAGCGTTTGGGACAGGCAAGCGATTGAAGCTTTCTTT
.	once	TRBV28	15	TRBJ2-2	CASSFSTVRTGELFF	TGTGCCAGCAGTTTCTCGACGGTTCGCACCGGGGAGCTGTTTTTT
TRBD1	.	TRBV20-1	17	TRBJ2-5	CSARDYRETGAGETQYF	TGCAGTGCTAGAGATTATAGAGAGACAGGGGCGGGGGAGACCCAGTACTTC
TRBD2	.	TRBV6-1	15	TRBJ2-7	CASATSGGLSLEQYF	TGTGCCAGCGCAACTAGCGGGGGGCTATCCTTGGAGCAGTACTTC